These 9 T cell receptor beta chains came from one sample sequenced in a study of vaccination and CD4 T cells after COVID-19. An Oncomine TCR Beta short-read assay was used to sequence the DNA from cultured CD4+ T cells. Via MiXCR, TCRdb re-called the PCR reads, giving one row per CDR3 protein. This repertoire shows 10,000 to 15,000 distinct CDR3 sequences, about two thirds found once; its top ten account for 11% to 15%. These receptors' targets are unknown. Specified treatment: roughly 11-day PBMC culture with coronavirus spike peptide pools or control peptides (ViraFEST assay). The sample taken for sequencing was CD4+ T cells from blood, cultured in vitro. These TCRs come from a human donor who had recovered from COVID-19.

This clonotype was seen a handful of times. This rearrangement joins TRBV2 to TRBJ1-4, with TRBD1 identical over 8 bases. Germline CDR1 is SNHLY and CDR2 is FYNNEI. CDR3 size: 11 residues. V trimming: 10 bases; J trimming: 10 bases; junction bases outside the gene matches: 5. CDR3 bases: TGTGCCACCTACAGGGGGGGAAAACTGTTTTTT. The encoded protein is CATYRGGKLFF.

The V and J genes are TRBV7-2 and TRBJ2-3, with 12 bases identical to TRBD2. The CDR3 has 16 amino acids. Per germline, CDR1 SGHTA and CDR2 FQGNSA. V dropped 4 bases and J dropped 3; count of bases not matched to a gene: 5. CDR3 sequence reads: CASSWGLAGGTDTQYF. Here the CDR3 DNA reads TGTGCCAGCAGCTGGGGACTAGCGGGCGGGACAGATACGCAGTATTTT.

J is TRBJ1-2 and V is TRBV30; 7 bases match TRBD1. Germline V lookup: CDR1 GTSNPN, CDR2 SVGIG (reference sequence). This CDR3 is built from 15 residues. Germline trimming cut 4 bases from V and 5 bases from J; bases unmatched to any gene: 13. CDR3 in DNA: TGTGCCTGGACATACAAGGGGGCAGGGCGGTATGGCTACACCTTC. As protein: CAWTYKGAGRYGYTF.

The chain is built from TRBV12-3 or TRBV12-4 and TRBJ2-5, with D perhaps matching TRBD1 (6 bases). Deletions cut 6 bases from V and 3 bases from J, with 17 bases between. The CDR3 is 15 amino acids. CDR3 bases: TGTGCCAGCAGAACAGGGACCCAGGAGAAAGAGACCCAGTACTTC. Translating gives CASRTGTQEKETQYF.

The V call is TRBV20-1, the J call TRBJ2-7; 11 bases agree with TRBD1. Germline CDR1 is DFQATT and CDR2 is SNEGSKA (reference sequence). CDR3 length: 14 residues. The V segment lost 5 bases and the J segment 4 bases; nucleotides outside the gene matches: 7. This chain's CDR3 is CSALLGQGAYEQYF. CDR3 in DNA: TGCAGTGCTCTATTAGGACAGGGGGCTTACGAGCAGTACTTC.

CDR3 sequence: CASSDWESYEQYF. CDR3 coding DNA: TGTGCCAGCAGTGATTGGGAGTCCTACGAGCAGTACTTC. The chain uses TRBV6-1 and TRBJ2-7; perhaps TRBD2 as D (5 bases). With 3 bases removed from V and 1 base from J, the gap between germline ends came to 7 bases. Germline V gene data show CDR1 as MNHNS and CDR2 as SASEGT. CDR3 length: 13 residues.

This clonotype came up a few times. The chain couples TRBV6-1 to TRBJ1-2, with D maybe TRBD1 (6 bases). With 1 base removed from V and 1 base from J, the gap between germline ends came to 10 bases. The V gene's germline CDR1 is MNHNS and CDR2 SASEGT. This CDR3 has 15 amino acids. The CDR3: CASSEGGGSNYGYTF. CDR3 coding DNA: TGTGCCAGCAGTGAAGGAGGGGGAAGTAACTATGGCTACACCTTC.

The chain joins TRBV5-8 to TRBJ2-1, with a weak D call TRBD2 (5 bases). Trimming removed 4 bases at V and 0 bases at J, with 11 bases between. There are 15 residues in the CDR3. The germline gives CDR1 SGHTS, CDR2 YDEGEE. This CDR3 reads CASSLEGSSYNEQFF. Here the CDR3 DNA reads TGTGCCAGCAGCCTCGAGGGCAGCTCCTACAATGAGCAGTTCTTC.

The rearrangement joins TRBV20-1 to TRBJ2-1; 8 bases map to TRBD2. The CDR3 length is 14 residues. V gave up 3 bases and J gave up 6 bases; unmatched junction bases: 7. Germline loops: CDR1 DFQATT, CDR2 SNEGSKA (reference sequence). The CDR3 bases are TGCAGTGCTAGCGCCGGGAGGGGATCCAATGAGCAGTTCTTC. This sequence encodes CSASAGRGSNEQFF.